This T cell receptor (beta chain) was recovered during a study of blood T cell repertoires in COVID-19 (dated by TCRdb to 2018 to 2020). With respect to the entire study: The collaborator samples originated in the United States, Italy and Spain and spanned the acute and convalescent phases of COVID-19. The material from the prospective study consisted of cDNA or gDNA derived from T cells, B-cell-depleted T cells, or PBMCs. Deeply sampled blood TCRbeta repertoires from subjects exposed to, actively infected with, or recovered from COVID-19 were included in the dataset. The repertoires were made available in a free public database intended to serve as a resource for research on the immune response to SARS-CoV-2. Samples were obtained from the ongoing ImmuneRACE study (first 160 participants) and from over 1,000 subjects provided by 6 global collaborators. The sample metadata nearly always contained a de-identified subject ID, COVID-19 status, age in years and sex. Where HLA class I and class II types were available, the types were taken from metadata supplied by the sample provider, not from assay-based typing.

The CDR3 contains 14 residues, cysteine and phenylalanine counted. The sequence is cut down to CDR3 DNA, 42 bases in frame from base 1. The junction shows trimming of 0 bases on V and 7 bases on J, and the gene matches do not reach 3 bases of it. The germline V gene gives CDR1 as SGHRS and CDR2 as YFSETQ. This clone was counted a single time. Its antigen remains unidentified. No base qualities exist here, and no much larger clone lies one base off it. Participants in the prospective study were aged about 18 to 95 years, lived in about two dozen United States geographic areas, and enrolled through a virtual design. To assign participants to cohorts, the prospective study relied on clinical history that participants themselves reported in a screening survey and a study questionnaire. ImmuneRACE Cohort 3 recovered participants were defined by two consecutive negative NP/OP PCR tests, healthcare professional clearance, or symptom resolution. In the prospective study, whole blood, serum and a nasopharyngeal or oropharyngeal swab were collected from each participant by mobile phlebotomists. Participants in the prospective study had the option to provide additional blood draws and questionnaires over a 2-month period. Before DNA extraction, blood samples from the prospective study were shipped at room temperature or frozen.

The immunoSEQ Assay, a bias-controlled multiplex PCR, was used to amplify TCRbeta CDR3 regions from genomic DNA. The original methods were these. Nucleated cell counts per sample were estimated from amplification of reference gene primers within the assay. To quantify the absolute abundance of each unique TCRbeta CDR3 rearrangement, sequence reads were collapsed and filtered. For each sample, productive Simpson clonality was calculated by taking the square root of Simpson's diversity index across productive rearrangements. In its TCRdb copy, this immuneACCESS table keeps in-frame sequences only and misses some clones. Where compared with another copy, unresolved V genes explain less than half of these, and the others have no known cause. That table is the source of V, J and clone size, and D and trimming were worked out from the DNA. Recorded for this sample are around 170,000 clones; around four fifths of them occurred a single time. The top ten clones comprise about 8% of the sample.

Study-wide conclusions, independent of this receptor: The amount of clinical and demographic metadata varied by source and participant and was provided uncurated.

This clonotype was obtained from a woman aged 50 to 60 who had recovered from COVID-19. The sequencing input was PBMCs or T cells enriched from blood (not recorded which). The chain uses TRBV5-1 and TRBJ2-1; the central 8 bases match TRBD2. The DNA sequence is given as TGCGCCAGCAGCTTGGCCGGGACTAGTAATGAGCAGTTCTTC. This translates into CASSLAGTSNEQFF. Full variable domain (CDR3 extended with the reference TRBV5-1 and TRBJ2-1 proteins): KAGVTQTPRYLIKTRGQQVTLSCSPISGHRSVSWYQQTPGQGLQFLFEYFSETQRNKGNFPGRFSGRQFSNSRSEMNVSTLELGDSALYLCASSLAGTSNEQFFGPGTRLTVL.